The 20 T cell receptor beta chains in this list originate from one sample, sequenced in a study of cytomegalovirus exposure and HLA in healthy donors. PCR employed 60 Vbeta and 13 Jbeta primers. TCRdb's table, derived via immunoSEQ multiplex PCR, lists solely in-frame clones and lacks some. Of about 130,000 clones listed, 70% to 85% are singletons. Specimen: PBMCs. These receptors were obtained from a female donor in good health and CMV-seronegative.

Concerning this clone itself: The junction does not match germline at one end; this may be a read error. The chain links TRBV7-9 to TRBJ2-7; TRBD1 matches at 7 bases. The CDR3 covers 12 residues. Germline V gene data show CDR1 as SEHNR and CDR2 as FQNEAQ (reference sequence). The CDR3 coding sequence is TGTGCCAGCAGCTTAATAGGACAGGAGCGGTACTTC. It is translated as CASSLIGQERYF.

V gene TRBV18 combines with J gene TRBJ2-1; 9 bases match TRBD2. CDR1 and CDR2 (germline): KGHSH, LQKENI. The CDR3 totals 15 residues. Trimming removed 6 bases from V and 3 bases from J; junction bases left unmatched: 6. CDR3 loop: CASSPRLAVYNEQFF. CDR3 bases: TGTGCCAGCTCCCCCAGACTAGCGGTCTACAATGAGCAGTTCTTC.

This chain links TRBV7-3 with TRBJ2-2; the D is unclear. The CDR3 spans 14 residues. Trimming stripped 5 bases from V and 2 bases from J, with 9 bases between. Germline V gives CDR1 SGHTA, CDR2 FQGTGA. This CDR3 is CASSPGFNTGELFF. The CDR3 DNA reads TGTGCCAGCAGCCCAGGATTCAACACCGGGGAGCTGTTTTTT.

CDR3 sequence (DNA): TGTGCCAGCAGCTCAATACAGGGATGGGGGAATGAGCAGTTCTTC. Its translation is CASSSIQGWGNEQFF. The V gene is TRBV28, the J gene TRBJ2-1; D perhaps matches TRBD1 (6 bases). Per germline, CDR1 MDHEN and CDR2 SYDVKM. The CDR3 totals 15 residues. V gave up 6 bases and J gave up 7 bases, with 19 bases separating them.

The chain joins TRBV9 to TRBJ1-2; D may be TRBD1 (6 bases). Trimming stripped 0 bases from V and 2 bases from J, with 14 bases between. The CDR3 covers 16 residues. The germline CDR1 and CDR2 sequences are SGDLS and YYNGEE. CDR3 protein: CASSVGAGEDNYGYTF. The CDR3 coding sequence is TGTGCCAGCAGCGTAGGGGCAGGGGAAGACAACTATGGCTACACCTTC.

This clone was found once. The chain links TRBV10-3 to TRBJ2-7; a weak D match, TRBD2 (5 bases). Germline-derived CDR1 and CDR2 are ENHRY and SYGVKD. Trimming cost V 6 bases and J 0 bases, with 9 bases left between them. CDR3 length: 13 amino acids. The CDR3 sequence is CAISPGSSYEQYF. In nucleotides, the CDR3 is TGTGCCATCAGCCCTGGGAGCTCCTACGAGCAGTACTTC.

This clone was found a few times. The gene calls are TRBV7-9 and TRBJ1-5, with D maybe TRBD1 (6 bases). The ends were cut back, 7 bases at V and 1 base at J, with 8 bases in the middle. The CDR3 runs 13 residues. Germline CDR1 and CDR2: SEHNR and FQNEAQ (reference sequence). DNA for the CDR3: TGTGCCAGCACCACAGGGAGCAATCAGCCCCAGCATTTT. This sequence encodes CASTTGSNQPQHF.

This chain joins TRBV6-5 and TRBJ2-5; the match to TRBD1 covers 8 bases. The J call could be wrong; TRBJ2-7 is a better fit for the DNA end. The CDR3 spans 14 residues. Germline values: CDR1 MNHEY, CDR2 SVGAGI. CDR3 residues: CASSYDRGPYEQYF. DNA of the CDR3: TGTGCCAGCAGTTACGACAGGGGTCCCTACGAGCAGTACTTC.

In this sample, this clone turned up once. The chain carries TRBV28 and TRBJ2-7, with 7 nucleotides matching TRBD1. J gave up 6 bases and V 8 bases, and 19 bases lay outside the gene matches. Per germline, CDR1 MDHEN and CDR2 SYDVKM. This CDR3 comprises 16 residues. CDR3 sequence reads: CASSNLYLGTESEQYF. DNA of the CDR3: TGTGCCAGCTCAAATCTTTATTTAGGGACAGAAAGCGAGCAGTACTTC.

This rearrangement joins TRBV5-6 to TRBJ2-1, with 15 bases that match TRBD2. CDR1 is SGHDT, CDR2 YYEEEE, per germline. Trimming cost V 5 bases and J 0 bases; bases outside gene matches: 6. The CDR3 spans 18 residues. The DNA of the CDR3 is TGTGCCAGCAGTTCGGGACTAGCGGGAGGAGGCTCCTACAATGAGCAGTTCTTC. This translates into CASSSGLAGGGSYNEQFF.

About this clone itself: At one boundary the junction diverges from the germline segment, which might be a read error. The gene calls are TRBV7-9 and TRBJ2-7, with 11 bases aligning to TRBD1. CDR3 length: 15 residues. Germline CDR1 SEHNR, CDR2 FQNEAQ (reference sequence). DNA of the CDR3: TGTTCCAGCAGCCCAAGGACAGGGGGCATAATTGAGCAGTACTTC. Translated: CSSSPRTGGIIEQYF.

V and J are TRBV27 and TRBJ2-7; the match to TRBD2 covers 14 bases. The germline V gene encodes CDR1 MNHEY and CDR2 SMNVEV (reference sequence). This CDR3 spans 21 amino acids. J was trimmed by 1 base and V by 5 bases; bases with no gene match: 19. Here the CDR3 DNA reads TGTGCCAGCAGTAAACCGGGACTAGCGGGAGCTAGAGGACTGAATTCCTACGAGCAGTACTTC. Protein product: CASSKPGLAGARGLNSYEQYF.

The chain links TRBV7-2 to TRBJ2-7, with no clear D. The CDR3 totals 13 residues. Per the germline V gene, CDR1 is SGHTA and CDR2 is FQGNSA. V dropped 2 bases and J dropped 1 base, with 6 bases sitting between them. The CDR3 DNA sequence: TGTGCCAGCAGCTTACGCGATTCCTACGAGCAGTACTTC. Translating it yields CASSLRDSYEQYF. The full variable domain, with the rest looked up from reference TRBV7-2 and TRBJ2-7, is GAGVSQSPSNKVTEKGKDVELRCDPISGHTALYWYRQSLGQGLEFLIYFQGNSAPDKSGLPSDRFSAERTGGSVSTLTIQRTQQEDSAVYLCASSLRDSYEQYFGPGTRLTVT.

This clone was seen just once. The V call is TRBV7-9, the J call TRBJ2-1; TRBD2 might be the D (7 bases). The CDR3 contains 18 residues. V lost 4 bases, J lost 5 bases, and 24 bases lay in between. CDR1 is SEHNR and CDR2 is FQNEAQ in the germline V gene (reference sequence). CDR3: CASSSYGGGYGHDNEQFF. The CDR3 DNA reads as TGTGCCAGCAGCTCTTATGGGGGGGGCTATGGTCATGACAATGAGCAGTTCTTC.

The V call is TRBV5-6, the J call TRBJ1-1; D is unresolved. CDR1 and CDR2 (germline): SGHDT, YYEEEE. V was clipped by 4 bases and J by 4 bases, with 8 bases between them. The CDR3 contains 12 residues. CDR3 bases: TGTGCCAGCAGCCCCGCAGGCACTGAAGCTTTCTTT. This translates into CASSPAGTEAFF.

CDR3: CASSWTLSGSDTQYF. The CDR3 DNA reads as TGTGCCAGCAGTTGGACCCTTAGCGGGAGCGATACGCAGTATTTT. This chain links TRBV6-6 with TRBJ2-3; 9 bases line up with TRBD2. The J segment lost 6 bases and the V segment lost 4 bases, leaving 8 bases of the junction unmatched. Germline-derived CDR1 and CDR2 are MNHNY and SVGAGI (reference sequence). The CDR3 runs to 15 residues.

The genes are TRBV14 and TRBJ2-7; 10 bases match TRBD2. With V trimmed by 3 bases and J by 4 bases, 9 bases remained unmatched. CDR1 and CDR2 (germline): SGHDN, FVKESK. This CDR3 region has 16 residues. CDR3 coding DNA: TGTGCCAGCAGCCACGGGCTAGCGGGAGAGTCTTACGAGCAGTACTTC. It translates to CASSHGLAGESYEQYF.

The chain combines TRBV30 with TRBJ2-7, with D possibly matching TRBD2 (7 bases). CDR3 length: 16 amino acids. V gave up 1 base and J gave up 0 bases, with 16 bases separating them. Germline CDR1 and CDR2: GTSNPN and SVGIG (reference sequence). Here the CDR3 reads CAWSAMGGTNSYEQYF. Written as DNA, the CDR3 is TGTGCCTGGAGTGCCATGGGGGGGACAAACTCCTACGAGCAGTACTTC. The variable domain in full, with the rest retrieved from reference TRBV30 and TRBJ2-7, is SQTIHQWPATLVQPVGSPLSLECTVEGTSNPNLYWYRQAAGRGLQLLFYSVGIGQISSEVPQNLSASRPQDRQFILSSKKLLLSDSGFYLCAWSAMGGTNSYEQYFGPGTRLTVT.

This clone was recorded once. The chain joins TRBV5-1 to TRBJ2-5; D gene unclear. Looked up from germline, CDR1 is SGHRS and CDR2 is YFSETQ. There are 15 residues in the CDR3. V was pared by 2 bases and J by 1 base, with 12 bases between. The CDR3 DNA follows: TGCGCCAGCAGCTTCAACACCGGGTTCCAAGAGACCCAGTACTTC. This codes for CASSFNTGFQETQYF.

The chain links TRBV28 to TRBJ2-5; no reliable D call. The V end lost 2 bases, the J end lost 4 bases, and 11 bases lay between the germline ends. Germline CDR1 MDHEN, CDR2 SYDVKM. There are 14 residues in the CDR3. CDR3: CASSLMRIRETQYF. CDR3 in DNA: TGTGCCAGCAGTTTAATGAGGATAAGAGAGACCCAGTACTTC.